The 26 T cell receptor beta chains below all came from one sample that was sequenced in a study of T cell repertoires in ileal Crohn's disease. Noted time point: proximal margin of the surgical specimen (macroscopically non-inflamed). Sequencing was performed with immunoSEQ multiplex PCR; in TCRdb, only in-frame clones are kept and a portion is missing. The data show several thousand clones, 74% seen once. The specimen sequenced was ileal tissue. These receptors were taken from an adult with Crohn's disease.

By frequency in the sample, this clone is large. This chain joins TRBV5-6 and TRBJ2-7; weak D call: TRBD2 (7 bases). CDR1 is SGHDT and CDR2 is YYEEEE in the germline V gene. V was pared by 6 bases and J by 5 bases, with 21 bases between. This CDR3 contains 15 residues. The CDR3 DNA follows: TGTGCCAGCACCACTGGGGGGGCAGGGACCCACGAGCAGTACTTC. Translated: CASTTGGAGTHEQYF. The full variable domain, in which reference TRBV5-6 and TRBJ2-7 provide the parts outside the CDR3, is DAGVTQSPTHLIKTRGQQVTLRCSPKSGHDTVSWYQQALGQGPQFIFQYYEEEERQRGNFPDRFSGHQFPNYSSELNVNALLLGDSALYLCASTTGGAGTHEQYFGPGTRLTVT.

This clone rates as medium-sized (0.01 to 0.1%). The chain employs TRBV7-2 and TRBJ2-2, with TRBD2 as a possible D gene (6 bases). The CDR3 spans 14 residues. Germline V gives CDR1 SGHTA, CDR2 FQGNSA. V lost 10 bases, J lost 2 bases, and 14 bases lay in between. In DNA form, the CDR3 reads TGTGCCACTCGAAGGGACTTTAACACCGGGGAGCTGTTTTTT. Translating it yields CATRRDFNTGELFF.

This clone was observed a handful of times. The chain uses TRBV5-6 and TRBJ1-2; tentatively, D is TRBD1 (5 bases). CDR1 is SGHDT and CDR2 is YYEEEE in the germline V gene. This CDR3 spans 13 amino acids. Trimming pared 0 bases from V and 2 bases from J, leaving 5 bases between. DNA of the CDR3: TGTGCCAGCAGCTTGGCAGGGAACTATGGCTACACCTTC. Protein sequence: CASSLAGNYGYTF. Supplemented by reference TRBV5-6 and TRBJ1-2, the full variable domain reads DAGVTQSPTHLIKTRGQQVTLRCSPKSGHDTVSWYQQALGQGPQFIFQYYEEEERQRGNFPDRFSGHQFPNYSSELNVNALLLGDSALYLCASSLAGNYGYTFGSGTRLTVV.

This clone was counted a few times. The chain links TRBV7-8 to TRBJ1-4; 8 bases map to TRBD1. The CDR3 runs to 17 residues. In germline, CDR1 is SGHVS, CDR2 FQNEAQ. With 4 bases clipped from V and 2 bases from J, the junction kept 9 bases outside the gene matches. CDR3 DNA sequence: TGTGCCAGCAGCTCCTCAGGGGGCGCGGGGACTAATGAAAAACTGTTTTTT. It codes for CASSSSGGAGTNEKLFF.

This chain links TRBV6-1 with TRBJ2-1; TRBD1 agrees at 8 bases. Losses at the gene ends were 4 bases for V and 7 bases for J; bases not matched to a gene: 9. Germline CDR1 reads MNHNS; CDR2 reads SASEGT. The CDR3 has 15 amino acids. CDR3 loop: CASSAGQGNRNEQFF. The DNA for the CDR3 is TGTGCCAGCAGTGCAGGACAGGGAAACAGGAATGAGCAGTTCTTC.

The chain is built from TRBV9 and TRBJ1-3, with 11 bases matching TRBD1. This CDR3 is built from 15 residues. V lost 2 bases, J lost 4 bases, and 2 bases stayed unmatched. Germline CDR1 reads SGDLS; CDR2 reads YYNGEE. This CDR3 is CASSVWTGGGNTIYF. The DNA for the CDR3 is TGTGCCAGCAGCGTGTGGACAGGGGGCGGAAACACCATATATTTT.

The chain has TRBV14 and TRBJ2-1; no definite D call. This CDR3 spans 12 amino acids. The V end lost 1 base, the J end lost 10 bases, and 8 bases lay between the germline ends. Germline-derived CDR1 and CDR2 are SGHDN and FVKESK. In nucleotides, the CDR3 is TGTGCCAGCAGCCAAGTCCCCCGAGAGCAGTTCTTC. As protein: CASSQVPREQFF.

The chain uses TRBV2 and TRBJ1-4; D is uncertain. The CDR3 extends over 11 amino acids. Looked up from germline, CDR1 is SNHLY and CDR2 is FYNNEI. The ends were cut back, 5 bases at V and 13 bases at J, with 11 bases in the middle. In DNA form, the CDR3 reads TGTGCCAGCAGTCTAGGACTTGGACTGTTTTTT. This gives the protein CASSLGLGLFF.

This clone is medium-sized (0.01 to 0.1%). V and J are TRBV7-9 and TRBJ2-7; D remains unclear. This CDR3 contains 12 residues. CDR1 is SEHNR, CDR2 FQNEAQ, per germline (reference sequence). The V end was cut by 1 base, the J end by 7 bases, with 8 bases between. For the CDR3, the DNA is TGTGCCAGCAGCTTAGAAGTAGGAGAGCAGTACTTC. Amino acids: CASSLEVGEQYF.

This chain connects TRBV7-9 to TRBJ2-7; 11 bases map to TRBD2. The CDR3 totals 15 residues. Germline loops: CDR1 SEHNR, CDR2 FQNEAQ (reference sequence). Trimming cost V 4 bases and J 1 base; bases outside gene matches: 3. Written as DNA, the CDR3 is TGTGCCAGCAGCTCCCGACTAGCGGGATCCTACGAGCAGTACTTC. Its translation: CASSSRLAGSYEQYF.

The chain couples TRBV19 to TRBJ2-7; 10 bases align to TRBD2. The CDR3 loop spans 16 amino acids. Germline V CDR1 and CDR2: LNHDA, SQIVND (reference sequence). V gave up 3 bases and J gave up 0 bases; unmatched junction bases: 5. The CDR3 here is CASSIKSGRASYEQYF. CDR3 sequence (DNA): TGTGCCAGTAGTATTAAAAGCGGGAGGGCCTCCTACGAGCAGTACTTC.

The chain recombines TRBV5-3 with TRBJ1-1, with TRBD1 matching 8 bases. TRBV5-3 is known as an ORF, though its function is uncertain. Trimming removed 3 bases from V and 0 bases from J; junction bases left unmatched: 4. The CDR3 runs 15 residues. The CDR3 is CARSWQGALNTEAFF. In DNA, the CDR3 is TGTGCCAGAAGCTGGCAGGGGGCCTTGAACACTGAAGCTTTCTTT.

CDR3 sequence reads: CASSPHRTLNYGYTF. CDR3 DNA sequence: TGTGCCAGCAGCCCTCACAGAACCCTTAACTATGGCTACACCTTC. This chain connects TRBV14 to TRBJ1-2; no clear D. V lost 4 bases and J 1 base, leaving 13 bases between the germline ends. Germline CDR1 SGHDN, CDR2 FVKESK. The CDR3 is made up of 15 amino acids.

The chain joins TRBV27 to TRBJ2-5; D is ambiguous. The length of the CDR3 is 14 residues. Trimming removed 2 bases at V and 2 bases at J, with 9 bases between. Germline CDR1 is MNHEY and CDR2 is SMNVEV (reference sequence). The CDR3 reads CASSLGLGQETQYF. The CDR3 bases are TGTGCCAGCAGTTTAGGGCTAGGTCAAGAGACCCAGTACTTC.

This sequence joins TRBV7-3 and TRBJ2-5; D tentatively reads TRBD1 or TRBD2 (6 bases each). Germline-derived CDR1 and CDR2 are SGHTA and FQGTGA. The V end was cut by 4 bases, the J end by 5 bases, with 17 bases between. CDR3 length: 15 residues. The CDR3 loop is CASSWGPGAGETQYF. The CDR3 bases are TGTGCCAGCAGCTGGGGGCCGGGGGCCGGGGAGACCCAGTACTTC.

The genes are TRBV18 and TRBJ1-2; D is unclear. Germline values: CDR1 KGHSH, CDR2 LQKENI. The CDR3 is made up of 15 amino acids. Trimming stripped 3 bases from V and 3 bases from J, with 14 bases between. The CDR3, as DNA: TGTGCCAGCTCACCCGATTGGGAGACACACTATGGCTACACCTTC. This translates into CASSPDWETHYGYTF.

The rearrangement uses TRBV18 and TRBJ2-2, with no clear D. The CDR3 is 14 amino acids. V dropped 5 bases and J dropped 7 bases, with 14 bases sitting between them. Germline values: CDR1 KGHSH, CDR2 LQKENI. The CDR3 nucleotides are TGTGCCAGCTCATCCTTAAATTCGGGCGGGGAGCTGTTTTTT. It codes for CASSSLNSGGELFF.

The chain uses TRBV10-2 and TRBJ1-2; TRBD1 agrees at 12 bases. CDR3 size: 13 residues. In germline, CDR1 is WSHSY, CDR2 SAAADI. Unmatched junction bases numbered 4, after V lost 6 bases and J lost 8 bases. The CDR3 bases are TGCGCCAGCAGGGGGACAGGGGGCGCCGGCTACACCTTC. As protein: CASRGTGGAGYTF.

The chain employs TRBV29-1 and TRBJ2-2; maybe TRBD1 (5 bases). The CDR3 length is 14 residues. V was clipped by 1 base and J by 5 bases, with 11 bases between them. Germline CDR1 reads SQVTM; CDR2 reads ANQGSEA. The CDR3 nucleotides are TGCAGCGTTGAAGCCACGCCAGGGACCGGGGAGCTGTTTTTT. Protein sequence: CSVEATPGTGELFF.

The rearrangement joins TRBV5-1 to TRBJ1-2; a weak D match, TRBD1 (5 bases). Germline V CDR1 and CDR2: SGHRS, YFSETQ. Trimming pared 3 bases from V and 5 bases from J, leaving 8 bases between. This CDR3 has 12 residues. DNA for the CDR3: TGCGCCAGCAGCTCGGGGGGTTATGGCTACACCTTC. As protein: CASSSGGYGYTF.

The J gene is TRBJ1-5, the V gene TRBV27; the D is unclear. The V and J ends lost 1 base and 3 bases respectively, with 10 bases between them. This CDR3 comprises 15 residues. CDR1 MNHEY and CDR2 SMNVEV come from the germline V gene (reference sequence). CDR3: CASSLYGVANQPQHF. The CDR3 nucleotides read TGTGCCAGCAGTTTATATGGGGTGGCCAATCAGCCCCAGCATTTT.

The chain has TRBV15 and TRBJ1-3, with D unclear. Germline V gene data show CDR1 as LNHNV and CDR2 as YYDKDF (reference sequence). The CDR3 is 17 residues long. Trimming pared 0 bases from V and 4 bases from J, leaving 16 bases between. Here the CDR3 reads CATSRDGTAGAGNTIYF. The CDR3 bases are TGTGCCACCAGCAGAGATGGCACCGCGGGAGCGGGAAACACCATATATTTT. The whole variable domain, remainder taken from reference TRBV15 and TRBJ1-3, is DAMVIQNPRYQVTQFGKPVTLSCSQTLNHNVMYWYQQKSSQAPKLLFHYYDKDFNNEADTPDNFQSRRPNTSFCFLDIRSPGLGDTAMYLCATSRDGTAGAGNTIYFGEGSWLTVV.

J is TRBJ2-1 and V is TRBV4-1; 8 bases are shared with TRBD2. The CDR3 loop spans 17 amino acids. Trimming cost V 0 bases and J 4 bases; bases outside gene matches: 8. The germline CDR1 and CDR2 sequences are MGHRA and YSYEKL. CDR3 region: CASSQDWLAGRYNEQFF. DNA for the CDR3: TGCGCCAGCAGCCAAGATTGGCTAGCGGGCCGGTACAATGAGCAGTTCTTC.

Only a few counts were recorded for this clone. The chain has TRBV6-5 and TRBJ2-2; D call uncertain. This CDR3 comprises 13 residues. Trimming stripped 4 bases from V and 8 bases from J, with 11 bases between. In germline, CDR1 is MNHEY, CDR2 SVGAGI. The CDR3 DNA is TGTGCCAGCAGTTTATTGAAGGGTGGGGAGCTGTTTTTT. Protein: CASSLLKGGELFF.

This clone was observed a few times. The J gene is TRBJ2-3, the V gene TRBV25-1, with D maybe TRBD2 (5 bases). Germline CDR1 MGHDK, CDR2 SYGVNS. Trimming took off 7 bases at V and 0 bases at J, with 17 bases between the two ends. The CDR3 totals 16 residues. The CDR3 DNA follows: TGTGCCAGCAAGTCCCAGCGGTCCCCTAGCACAGATACGCAGTATTTT. This gives the protein CASKSQRSPSTDTQYF.

The CDR3 spells CASTQTGMAGELFF. The CDR3 bases are TGTGCCAGCACCCAAACAGGGATGGCCGGGGAGCTGTTTTTT. V usage is TRBV7-3 and J usage is TRBJ2-2, with TRBD1 as a possible D gene (6 bases). Trimming removed 7 bases from V and 6 bases from J, with 15 bases in between. In germline, CDR1 is SGHTA, CDR2 FQGTGA. The CDR3 totals 14 residues.